This TCR beta chain is from a study of T cells in Graves' hyperthyroidism and ophthalmopathy. Diagnosing involved the use of clinical symptoms, serum thyroxine and TRAb, thyroid ultrasound and orbital computed tomography. Using around 10 ml of fresh peripheral blood, PBMCs were prepared. Whole-study findings and limits: Ophthalmopathy was distinguished from stable hyperthyroidism by 13 V-J signatures.

There were TCR beta CDR3 regions amplified from RNA transcripts. An initial round of RT-PCR targeting the TCR CDR3 relied on the HTBI primer set. TCRdb called the multiplex PCR reads again in MiXCR, with one record for every CDR3 protein. The table includes fewer than 350,000 distinct CDR3 sequences, around 15% detected once. V lost 3 bases to trimming and J lost 2 bases, with 17 bases between them. The CDR3 has 16 amino acids. Germline V gene data show CDR1 as DFQATT and CDR2 as SNEGSKA (reference sequence). This clonotype was detected ten times or more. Its cognate antigen is unknown. The chain recombines TRBV20-1 with TRBJ2-1, with a weak D call TRBD2 (6 bases). The clonotype comes from a woman between 50 and 59 years old with Graves' hyperthyroidism that later progressed to Graves' ophthalmopathy. Sequencing was performed on blood. CDR3 region: CSASRDGDFTYNEQFF. DNA for the CDR3: TGCAGTGCTAGCCGGGACGGGGACTTCACCTACAATGAGCAGTTCTTC.